Listed below are T cell receptor beta chains from one sample, sequenced in a study of cytomegalovirus exposure and HLA in healthy donors. Only in-frame clones appear in the TCRdb table, and some are missing; sequencing was by immunoSEQ multiplex PCR. The sample includes about 190,000 clones, roughly four fifths of them seen just once. Sequences were obtained from PBMCs. These receptors all come from a woman in her twenties or thirties in good health and CMV-seropositive. CDR3s include the opening cysteine and the closing phenylalanine or tryptophan. Fields, in order: D gene, J gene, V gene, clone size, CDR3 protein, CDR3 DNA. The D gene is left open where the match is weak. Clone size is stated in some rows and not others, as once, few, many or a class when expanded.

TRBD1,TRBJ1-4,TRBV5-4,-,CASSPRGGGKGEKLFF,TGTGCCAGCAGTCCCCGAGGGGGCGGAAAGGGAGAAAAACTGTTTTTT
-,TRBJ1-4,TRBV5-1,-,CASSFLGRQRNEKLFF,TGCGCCAGCAGCTTCTTAGGCCGACAGAGAAATGAAAAACTGTTTTTT
-,TRBJ1-6,TRBV6-5,once,CASSYQGGNSPLHF,TGTGCCAGCAGTTACCAGGGAGGGAATTCACCCCTCCACTTT
-,TRBJ2-5,TRBV5-4,-,CASSLPGEETQYF,TGTGCCAGCAGCTTGCCGGGAGAAGAGACCCAGTACTTC
-,TRBJ2-2,TRBV11-2,-,CASSLFANTGELFF,TGTGCCAGCAGCTTATTCGCGAACACCGGGGAGCTGTTTTTT
-,TRBJ2-2,TRBV19,-,CASSIVGPKHGELFF,TGTGCCAGTAGTATAGTGGGCCCCAAGCACGGGGAGCTGTTTTTT
-,TRBJ1-5,TRBV21-1,once,CASANRRGNSNQPQHF,TGTGCCAGCGCTAATCGCAGGGGAAATAGCAATCAGCCCCAGCATTTT
TRBD2,TRBJ2-7,TRBV7-2,-,CASSQWEGYEQYF,TGTGCCAGCTCCCAGTGGGAGGGCTACGAGCAGTACTTC
TRBD2,TRBJ2-1,TRBV6-1,-,CASSVSTSGSNEQFF,TGTGCCAGCAGTGTCTCAACTAGCGGGAGCAATGAGCAGTTCTTC
-,TRBJ2-3,TRBV28,-,CALARRGFTDTQYF,TGTGCCCTGGCCCGTAGGGGATTCACAGATACGCAGTATTTT
TRBD2,TRBJ2-1,TRBV28,-,CASSPPGFLKTSGRAVNEQFF,TGTGCCAGCAGTCCCCCCGGGTTCCTAAAGACTAGCGGGAGGGCAGTAAATGAGCAGTTCTTC
TRBD2,TRBJ2-1,TRBV4-1,few,CASSHGLAGVISYNEQFF,TGCGCCAGCAGCCACGGACTAGCGGGAGTAATTTCGTACAATGAGCAGTTCTTC
TRBD1,TRBJ1-5,TRBV2,-,CASIEEGGINQPQHF,TGTGCCAGCATCGAGGAAGGGGGCATCAATCAGCCCCAGCATTTT
-,TRBJ2-1,TRBV4-1,-,CASSQVGGGEQFF,TGCGCCAGCAGCCAAGTGGGGGGAGGTGAGCAGTTCTTC
TRBD1,TRBJ1-5,TRBV28,-,CASSPRTGGSNQPQHF,TGTGCCAGCAGTCCCCGGACAGGGGGTAGCAATCAGCCCCAGCATTTT
-,TRBJ2-7,TRBV2,once,CASSNRGGSYEQYF,TGTGCCAGCAGCAACAGGGGGGGCTCCTACGAGCAGTACTTC
TRBD1,TRBJ1-1,TRBV6-5,few,CASSYSTGLGTEAFF,TGTGCCAGCAGTTACTCGACAGGGCTGGGCACTGAAGCTTTCTTT
-,TRBJ2-3,TRBV6-1,-,CASSVHLGQDTQYF,TGTGCCAGCAGTGTCCACCTAGGACAGGATACGCAGTATTTT
-,TRBJ1-5,TRBV5-5,-,CASSSRVSNQPQHF,TGTGCCAGCAGCTCCAGGGTTAGCAATCAGCCCCAGCATTTT
-,TRBJ2-7,TRBV5-1,-,CASSVMVGGYEQYF,TGCGCCAGCAGCGTTATGGTAGGAGGGTACGAGCAGTACTTC
TRBD2,TRBJ2-2,TRBV9,few,CASSSQGLAGESGELFF,TGTGCCAGCAGCTCCCAAGGCCTAGCGGGAGAAAGCGGGGAGCTGTTTTTT
-,TRBJ1-4,TRBV28,-,CASSDRATNEKLFF,TGTGCCAGCAGTGACAGAGCAACTAATGAAAAACTGTTTTTT
TRBD1,TRBJ1-2,TRBV19,-,CASSSTGGRDGYTF,TGTGCCAGTAGTAGCACAGGGGGCAGGGATGGCTACACCTTC
-,TRBJ1-1,TRBV5-4,few,CASSLVGVNTEAFF,TGTGCCAGCAGCTTGGTAGGAGTGAACACTGAAGCTTTCTTT
TRBD1,TRBJ2-2,TRBV2,-,CASDRTGTNTGELFF,TGTGCCAGCGACAGGACAGGGACGAACACCGGGGAGCTGTTTTTT
TRBD2,TRBJ2-3,TRBV19,-,CASSRGTSGSADTQYF,TGTGCCAGTAGTAGGGGGACTAGCGGGAGCGCAGATACGCAGTATTTT
TRBD1,TRBJ2-1,TRBV19,-,CASSVRDREFNEQFF,TGTGCCAGTAGTGTCCGGGACAGGGAATTTAATGAGCAGTTCTTC
TRBD2,TRBJ2-7,TRBV5-6,-,CASTLRVTGGYEQYF,TGTGCCAGCACCCTCCGGGTTACGGGGGGTTACGAGCAGTACTTC
-,TRBJ2-7,TRBV5-6,few,CASSLGSGGEQYF,TGTGCCAGCAGCTTGGGGTCAGGGGGGGAGCAGTACTTC
TRBD1,TRBJ2-7,TRBV28,few,CASKRGLEQYF,TGTGCCAGCAAAAGGGGGCTTGAGCAGTACTTC
TRBD2,TRBJ2-7,TRBV7-9,-,CASRRPGLGSEQYF,TGTGCCAGCAGGCGTCCGGGACTAGGGTCTGAGCAGTACTTC
TRBD2,TRBJ2-2,TRBV25-1,-,CASSRGTSGRNTGELFF,TGTGCCAGCAGCCGAGGGACTAGCGGGAGGAACACCGGGGAGCTGTTTTTT
-,TRBJ2-3,TRBV5-4,few,CASNVRGPTDTQYF,TGTGCCAGCAATGTGCGGGGACCCACAGATACGCAGTATTTT
TRBD2,TRBJ2-1,TRBV5-1,-,CASSPLAGGSNEQFF,TGCGCCAGCAGCCCGCTAGCGGGAGGGTCGAATGAGCAGTTCTTC
-,TRBJ1-1,TRBV21-1,-,CASSPGDQGATNEAFF,TGTGCCAGCAGCCCCGGAGACCAGGGGGCTACCAATGAAGCTTTCTTT
-,TRBJ1-1,TRBV5-4,few,CASSLVGRHTEAFF,TGTGCCAGCAGCTTGGTGGGGAGACACACTGAAGCTTTCTTT
TRBD1,TRBJ2-2,TRBV18,-,CASSPGQVNTGELFF,TGTGCCAGCTCACCGGGACAGGTTAACACCGGGGAGCTGTTTTTT
-,TRBJ1-2,TRBV9,-,CASSTSVGGDYGYTF,TGTGCCAGCAGCACCTCCGTTGGGGGGGACTATGGCTACACCTTC
-,TRBJ1-5,TRBV6-6,-,CASSLDEVAQPQHF,TGTGCCAGCAGCCTTGATGAGGTGGCTCAGCCCCAGCATTTT
TRBD1,TRBJ1-4,TRBV28,-,CASSALQGATNEKLFF,TGTGCCAGCAGTGCCTTACAGGGGGCAACTAATGAAAAACTGTTTTTT
-,TRBJ1-1,TRBV10-3,-,CAISAGVSTEAFF,TGTGCCATCAGTGCCGGGGTGTCCACTGAAGCTTTCTTT
-,TRBJ1-1,TRBV4-1,-,CASSQTGMNTEAFF,TGCGCCAGCAGCCAGACAGGAATGAACACTGAAGCTTTCTTT
-,TRBJ2-2,TRBV21-1,-,CASSKTSGKTGELFF,TGTGCCAGCAGCAAGACTAGCGGAAAGACCGGGGAGCTGTTTTTT
-,TRBJ2-1,TRBV10-3,once,CAIRADNMGNEQFF,TGTGCCATCAGAGCTGACAATATGGGCAATGAGCAGTTCTTC
-,TRBJ1-1,TRBV9,-,CASSPLEGNTEAFF,TGTGCCAGCAGCCCCCTAGAGGGGAACACTGAAGCTTTCTTT
-,TRBJ2-3,TRBV5-1,-,CASSLEGGVGDTQYF,TGCGCCAGCAGCTTGGAGGGGGGGGTTGGAGATACGCAGTATTTT
TRBD2,TRBJ2-1,TRBV5-4,-,CASSWGLAGGSYNEQFF,TGTGCCAGCAGCTGGGGACTAGCGGGAGGCTCCTACAATGAGCAGTTCTTC
TRBD2,TRBJ2-5,TRBV10-2,-,CASSESRTSGRRTHF,TGCGCCAGCAGTGAGTCCAGGACTAGCGGGAGGAGGACGCACTTC
-,TRBJ2-7,TRBV27,-,CASSLGGSSYEQYF,TGTGCCAGCAGTTTGGGCGGGTCCTCCTACGAGCAGTACTTC